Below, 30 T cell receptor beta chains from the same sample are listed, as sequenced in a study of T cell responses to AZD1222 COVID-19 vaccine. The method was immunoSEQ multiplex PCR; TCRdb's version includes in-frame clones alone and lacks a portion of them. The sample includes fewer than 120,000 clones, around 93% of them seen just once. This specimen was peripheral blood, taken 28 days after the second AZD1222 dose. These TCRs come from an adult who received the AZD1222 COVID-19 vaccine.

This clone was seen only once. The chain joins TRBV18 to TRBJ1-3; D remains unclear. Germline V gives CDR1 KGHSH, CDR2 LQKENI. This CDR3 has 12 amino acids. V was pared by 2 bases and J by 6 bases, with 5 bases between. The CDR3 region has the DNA TGTGCCAGCTCACCAACAGAAAACACCATATATTTT. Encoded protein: CASSPTENTIYF.

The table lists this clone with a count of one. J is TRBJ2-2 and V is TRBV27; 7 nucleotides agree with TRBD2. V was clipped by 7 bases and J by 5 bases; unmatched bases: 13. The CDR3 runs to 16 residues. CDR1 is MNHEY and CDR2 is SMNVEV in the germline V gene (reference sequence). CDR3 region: CASTPTPGGWTGELFF. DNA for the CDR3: TGTGCCAGCACTCCTACACCGGGAGGTTGGACCGGGGAGCTGTTTTTT.

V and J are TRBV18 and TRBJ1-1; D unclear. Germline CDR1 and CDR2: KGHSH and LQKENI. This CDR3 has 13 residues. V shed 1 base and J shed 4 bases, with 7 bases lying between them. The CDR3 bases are TGTGCCAGCTCACCACGCCCTAGCACTGAAGCTTTCTTT. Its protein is CASSPRPSTEAFF.

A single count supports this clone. In DNA, the CDR3 is TGTGCCAGCAGCTTGGGGCTGAGGGGAACTGAAGCTTTCTTT. The encoded protein is CASSLGLRGTEAFF. The V and J genes are TRBV5-5 and TRBJ1-1; D may be TRBD1 (5 bases). Trimming pared 0 bases from V and 5 bases from J, leaving 11 bases between. In germline, CDR1 is SGHKS, CDR2 YYEKEE (reference sequence). The CDR3 is 14 amino acids.

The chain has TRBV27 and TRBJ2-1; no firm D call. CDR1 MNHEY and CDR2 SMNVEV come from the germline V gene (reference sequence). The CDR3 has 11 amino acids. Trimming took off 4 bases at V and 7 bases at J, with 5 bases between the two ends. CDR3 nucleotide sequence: TGTGCCAGCAGTTCTATAAATGAGCAGTTCTTC. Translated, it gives CASSSINEQFF.

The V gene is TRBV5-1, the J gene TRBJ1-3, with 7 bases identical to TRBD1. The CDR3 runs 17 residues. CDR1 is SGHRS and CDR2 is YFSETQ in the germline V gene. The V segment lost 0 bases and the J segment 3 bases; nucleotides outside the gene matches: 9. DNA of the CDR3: TGCGCCAGCAGCTTGGGACAGGGTCGCGCGAGTGGAAACACCATATATTTT. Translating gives CASSLGQGRASGNTIYF.

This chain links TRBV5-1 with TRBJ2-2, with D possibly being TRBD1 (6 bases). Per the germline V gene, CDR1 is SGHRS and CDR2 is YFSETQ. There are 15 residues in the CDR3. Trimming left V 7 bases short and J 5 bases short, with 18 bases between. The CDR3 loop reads CASSQDSPRTGELFF. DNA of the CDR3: TGCGCCAGCTCCCAGGACAGCCCTAGGACCGGGGAGCTGTTTTTT. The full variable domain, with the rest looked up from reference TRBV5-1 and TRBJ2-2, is KAGVTQTPRYLIKTRGQQVTLSCSPISGHRSVSWYQQTPGQGLQFLFEYFSETQRNKGNFPGRFSGRQFSNSRSEMNVSTLELGDSALYLCASSQDSPRTGELFFGEGSRLTVL.

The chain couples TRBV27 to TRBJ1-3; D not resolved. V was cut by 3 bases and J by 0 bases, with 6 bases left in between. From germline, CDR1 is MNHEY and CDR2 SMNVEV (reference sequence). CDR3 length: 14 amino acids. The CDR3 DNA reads TGTGCCAGCAGTTTGGCTCTCTCTGGAAACACCATATATTTT. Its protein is CASSLALSGNTIYF.

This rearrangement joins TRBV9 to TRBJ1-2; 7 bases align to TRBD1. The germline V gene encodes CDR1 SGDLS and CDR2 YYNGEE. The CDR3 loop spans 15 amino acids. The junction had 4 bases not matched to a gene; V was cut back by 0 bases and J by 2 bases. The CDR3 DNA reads TGTGCCAGCAGCGTAGGTGACAGGGCGAACTATGGCTACACCTTC. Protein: CASSVGDRANYGYTF.

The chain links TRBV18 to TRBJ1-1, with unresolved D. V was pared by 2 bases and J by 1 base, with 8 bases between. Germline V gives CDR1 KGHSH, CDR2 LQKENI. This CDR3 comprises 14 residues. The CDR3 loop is CASSPSQRNTEAFF. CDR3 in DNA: TGTGCCAGCTCACCATCTCAGCGGAACACTGAAGCTTTCTTT.

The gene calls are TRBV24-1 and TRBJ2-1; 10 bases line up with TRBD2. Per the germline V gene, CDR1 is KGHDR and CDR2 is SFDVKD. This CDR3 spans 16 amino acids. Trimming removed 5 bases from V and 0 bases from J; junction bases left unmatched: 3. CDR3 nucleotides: TGTGCCACCAGTGGTCCTAGCGGGAGCTCCTACAATGAGCAGTTCTTC. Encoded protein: CATSGPSGSSYNEQFF.

In DNA, the CDR3 is TGCGCCAGCAGCCAGTCGGGGGGCAAAAACATTCAGTACTTC. Amino acids: CASSQSGGKNIQYF. The V and J genes are TRBV4-1 and TRBJ2-4, with 7 bases aligning to TRBD2. The CDR3 is made up of 14 amino acids. Trimming removed 3 bases from V and 3 bases from J; junction bases left unmatched: 2. The V gene's germline CDR1 is MGHRA and CDR2 YSYEKL.

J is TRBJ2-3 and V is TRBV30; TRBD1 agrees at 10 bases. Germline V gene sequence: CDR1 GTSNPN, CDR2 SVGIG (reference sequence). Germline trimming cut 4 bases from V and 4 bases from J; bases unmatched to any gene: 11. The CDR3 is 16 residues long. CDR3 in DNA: TGTGCCTGGACCGAAAAGTGGGACAGGGGTCCAGATACGCAGTATTTT. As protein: CAWTEKWDRGPDTQYF.

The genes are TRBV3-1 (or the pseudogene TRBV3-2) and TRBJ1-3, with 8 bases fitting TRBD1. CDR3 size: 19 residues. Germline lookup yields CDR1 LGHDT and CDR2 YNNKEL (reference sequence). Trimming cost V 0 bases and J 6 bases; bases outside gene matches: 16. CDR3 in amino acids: CASSQETYSTRDRQNTIYF. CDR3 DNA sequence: TGTGCCAGCAGCCAAGAGACATACAGTACCCGGGACAGGCAAAACACCATATATTTT.

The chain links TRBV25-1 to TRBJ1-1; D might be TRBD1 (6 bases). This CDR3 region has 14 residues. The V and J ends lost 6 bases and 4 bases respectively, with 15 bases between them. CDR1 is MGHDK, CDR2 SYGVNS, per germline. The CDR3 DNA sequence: TGTGCCAGCAGAGAAACAGGGTTAGGCACTGAAGCTTTCTTT. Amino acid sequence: CASRETGLGTEAFF. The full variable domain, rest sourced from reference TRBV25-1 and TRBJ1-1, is EADIYQTPRYLVIGTGKKITLECSQTMGHDKMYWYQQDPGMELHLIHYSYGVNSTEKGDLSSESTVSRIRTEHFPLTLESARPSHTSQYLCASRETGLGTEAFFGQGTRLTVV.

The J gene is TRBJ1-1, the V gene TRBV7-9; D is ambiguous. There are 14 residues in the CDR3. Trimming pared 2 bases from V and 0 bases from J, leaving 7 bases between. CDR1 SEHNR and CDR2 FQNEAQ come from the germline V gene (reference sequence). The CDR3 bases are TGTGCCAGCAGCTTACAGCGGATGAACACTGAAGCTTTCTTT. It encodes CASSLQRMNTEAFF.

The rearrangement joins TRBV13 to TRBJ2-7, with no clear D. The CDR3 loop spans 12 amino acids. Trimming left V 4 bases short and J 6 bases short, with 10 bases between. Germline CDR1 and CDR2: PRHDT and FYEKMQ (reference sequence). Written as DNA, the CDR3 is TGTGCCAGCAGCTGGGCAAAACTCGAGCAGTACTTC. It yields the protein CASSWAKLEQYF.

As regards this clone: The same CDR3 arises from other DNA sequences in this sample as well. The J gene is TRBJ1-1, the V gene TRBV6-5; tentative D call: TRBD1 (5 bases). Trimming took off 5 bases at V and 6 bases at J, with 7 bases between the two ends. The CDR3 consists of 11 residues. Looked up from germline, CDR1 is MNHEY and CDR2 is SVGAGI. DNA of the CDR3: TGTGCCAGCAGTCGAGGGGCTGAAGCTTTCTTT. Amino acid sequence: CASSRGAEAFF.

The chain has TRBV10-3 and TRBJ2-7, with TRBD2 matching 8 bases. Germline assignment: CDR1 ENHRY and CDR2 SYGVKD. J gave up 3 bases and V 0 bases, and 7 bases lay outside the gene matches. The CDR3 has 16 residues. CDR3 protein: CAISESGGTRFYEQYF. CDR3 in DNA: TGTGCCATCAGTGAGTCGGGAGGGACTAGATTCTACGAGCAGTACTTC.

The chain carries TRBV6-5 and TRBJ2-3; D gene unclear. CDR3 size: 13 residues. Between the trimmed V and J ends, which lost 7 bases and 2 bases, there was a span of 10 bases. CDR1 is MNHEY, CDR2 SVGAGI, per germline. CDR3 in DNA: TGTGCCAGCAACATCTACGACACAGATACGCAGTATTTT. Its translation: CASNIYDTDTQYF.

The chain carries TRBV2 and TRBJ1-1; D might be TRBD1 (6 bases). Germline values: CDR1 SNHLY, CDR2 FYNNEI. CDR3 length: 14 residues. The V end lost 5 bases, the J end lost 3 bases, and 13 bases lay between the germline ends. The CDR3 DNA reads TGTGCCAGCAGTACCCAGGGGTCCCACACTGAAGCTTTCTTT. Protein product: CASSTQGSHTEAFF.

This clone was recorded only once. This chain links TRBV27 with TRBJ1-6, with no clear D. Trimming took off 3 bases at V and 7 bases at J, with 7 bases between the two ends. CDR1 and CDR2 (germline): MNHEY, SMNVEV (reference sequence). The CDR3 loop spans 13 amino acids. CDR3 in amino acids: CASSFVGNSPLHF. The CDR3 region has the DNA TGTGCCAGCAGTTTTGTGGGGAATTCACCCCTCCACTTT.

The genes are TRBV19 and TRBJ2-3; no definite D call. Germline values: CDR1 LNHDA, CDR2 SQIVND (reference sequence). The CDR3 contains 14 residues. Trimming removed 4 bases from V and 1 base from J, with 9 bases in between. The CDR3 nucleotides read TGTGCCAGTAGTAGAGGCACTCGCACAGATACGCAGTATTTT. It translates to CASSRGTRTDTQYF.

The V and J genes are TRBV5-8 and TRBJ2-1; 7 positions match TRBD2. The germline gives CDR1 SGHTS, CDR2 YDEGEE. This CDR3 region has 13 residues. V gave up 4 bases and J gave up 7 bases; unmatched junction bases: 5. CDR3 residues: CASSLGGWNEQFF. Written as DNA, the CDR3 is TGTGCCAGCAGCCTCGGGGGGTGGAATGAGCAGTTCTTC.

The CDR3 DNA sequence: TGTGCCAGCAGGGACCGGGACAGCGCTGAAGCTTTCTTT. This translates into CASRDRDSAEAFF. The chain uses TRBV6-5 and TRBJ1-1, with 7 bases matching TRBD1. The CDR3 is made up of 13 amino acids. V lost 6 bases to trimming and J lost 6 bases; unmatched junction nucleotides: 7. CDR1 and CDR2 (germline): MNHEY, SVGAGI.

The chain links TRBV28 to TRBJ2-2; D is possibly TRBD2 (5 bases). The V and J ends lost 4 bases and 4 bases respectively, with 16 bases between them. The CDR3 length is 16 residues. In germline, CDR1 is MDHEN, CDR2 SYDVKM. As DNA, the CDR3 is TGTGCCAGCAGTTCCCAACGTGGGAGAGGCACCGGGGAGCTGTTTTTT. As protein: CASSSQRGRGTGELFF.

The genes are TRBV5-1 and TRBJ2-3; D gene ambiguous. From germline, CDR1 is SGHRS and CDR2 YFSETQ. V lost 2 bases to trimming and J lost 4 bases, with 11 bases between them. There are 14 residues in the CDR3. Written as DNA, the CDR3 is TGCGCCAGCAGCTTCCCAGGTAGGGCAGATACGCAGTATTTT. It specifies CASSFPGRADTQYF.

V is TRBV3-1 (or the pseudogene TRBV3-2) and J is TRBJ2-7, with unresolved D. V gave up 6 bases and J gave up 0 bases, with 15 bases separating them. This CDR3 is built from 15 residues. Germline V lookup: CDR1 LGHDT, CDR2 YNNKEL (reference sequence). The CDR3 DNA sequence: TGTGCCAGCAGTCCCTGGCTGGGAAGCTCCTACGAGCAGTACTTC. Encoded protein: CASSPWLGSSYEQYF.

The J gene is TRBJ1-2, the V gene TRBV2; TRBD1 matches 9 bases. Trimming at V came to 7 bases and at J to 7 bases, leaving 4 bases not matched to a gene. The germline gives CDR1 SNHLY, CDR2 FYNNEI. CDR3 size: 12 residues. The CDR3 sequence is CASIQGAGGYTF. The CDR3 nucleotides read TGTGCCAGCATACAGGGGGCAGGTGGCTACACCTTC.

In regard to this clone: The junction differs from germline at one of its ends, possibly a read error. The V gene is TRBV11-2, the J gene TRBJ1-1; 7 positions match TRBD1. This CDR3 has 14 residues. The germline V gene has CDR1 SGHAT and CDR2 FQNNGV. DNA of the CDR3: TGTGCCAGCAGCGTAGACAGGGCCTACACTGAAGCTTTCTTT. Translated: CASSVDRAYTEAFF.